The table lists the clone carrying this T cell receptor delta chain with a few counts. TCRdb re-processed the RT-PCR reads using CATT. This repertoire shows approximately 2,000 delta-chain clones, more than 11% found once; its top ten account for roughly 28%. The sample is drawn from a study of gamma-delta T cells after stem cell transplantation. CDR1 is GEAIGNYY and CDR2 is EKD in the germline V gene. This CDR3 contains 21 residues. V gave up 3 bases and J gave up 2 bases; unmatched junction bases: 12. The sequence came from a human donor. It is not recorded whose cells these are; they may come from a transplant donor. The J gene is TRDJ3, the V gene TRDV2; 13 nucleotides align to TRDD3. The sample taken for sequencing was gamma-delta T cells. The CDR3 here is CACDSLLGDTRSTWDTRQMFF. CDR3 bases: TGTGCCTGTGACTCTTTACTGGGGGATACGCGCTCCACCTGGGACACCCGACAGATGTTTTTC.